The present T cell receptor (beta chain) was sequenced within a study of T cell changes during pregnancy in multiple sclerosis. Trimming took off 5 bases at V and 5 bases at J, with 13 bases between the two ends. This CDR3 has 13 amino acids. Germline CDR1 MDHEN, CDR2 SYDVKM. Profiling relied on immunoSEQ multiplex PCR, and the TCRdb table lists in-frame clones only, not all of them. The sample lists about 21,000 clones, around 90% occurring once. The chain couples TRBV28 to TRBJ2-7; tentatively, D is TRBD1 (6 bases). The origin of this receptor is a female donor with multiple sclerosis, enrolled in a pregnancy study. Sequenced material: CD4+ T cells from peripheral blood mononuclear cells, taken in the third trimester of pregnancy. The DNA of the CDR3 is TGTGCCAGCAGTCCTACAGGGACCCACGAGCAGTACTTC. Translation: CASSPTGTHEQYF.